Following are 16 T cell receptor beta chains from one sample sequenced in a study of CD8+ T cells in alopecia areata. After isolation, RNA underwent reverse transcription to generate cDNA as the sequencing template. This table comes from immunoSEQ multiplex PCR, and its TCRdb copy is limited to in-frame clones, with some not included. The sample contains more than 95,000 clones, 60% to 65% of which appear only once. The sample's treatment: oral pan-JAK inhibitor, 5-10 mg twice daily. The material sequenced was CD4+ T cells sorted from blood, taken at week 4, from a patient treated with tofacitinib. These receptors all stem from a human donor with alopecia areata.

The CDR3 DNA is TGTGCCAGTACGGGACAGGGGGCTTTCTCTGGGGCCAACGTCCTGACTTTC. Translation: CASTGQGAFSGANVLTF. The chain carries TRBV7-2 and TRBJ2-6, with TRBD1 matching over 12 bases. With V trimmed by 9 bases and J by 0 bases, 6 bases remained unmatched. Per the germline V gene, CDR1 is SGHTA and CDR2 is FQGNSA. The CDR3 runs to 17 residues.

The V gene is TRBV15, the J gene TRBJ2-3; maybe TRBD2 (5 bases). Germline V gene lookup returns CDR1 LNHNV and CDR2 YYDKDF (reference sequence). Trimming removed 4 bases at V and 6 bases at J, with 14 bases between. This CDR3 region has 14 residues. The CDR3 loop reads CATSKNEGSDTQYF. The CDR3 region has the DNA TGTGCCACCAGCAAGAATGAGGGAAGCGATACGCAGTATTTT.

This clone came up a few times. The CDR3 region has the DNA TGTGCCAGTAGTATTTCGGGGCTTAATGAGCAGTTCTTC. Translating it yields CASSISGLNEQFF. This rearrangement joins TRBV19 to TRBJ2-1, with D tentatively TRBD1 or TRBD2 (5 bases each). The CDR3 spans 13 residues. The germline V gene has CDR1 LNHDA and CDR2 SQIVND (reference sequence). Trimming took off 3 bases at V and 7 bases at J, with 10 bases between the two ends.

The chain couples TRBV18 to TRBJ2-3; D is ambiguous. The germline CDR1 and CDR2 sequences are KGHSH and LQKENI. CDR3 length: 14 amino acids. V lost 1 base and J 2 bases, leaving 7 bases between the germline ends. CDR3 protein: CASSPQGYTDTQYF. The CDR3 nucleotides are TGTGCCAGCTCACCACAAGGATACACAGATACGCAGTATTTT.

The chain employs TRBV29-1 and TRBJ1-2; 11 bases are a match to TRBD1. Germline V gives CDR1 SQVTM, CDR2 ANQGSEA. With 5 bases clipped from V and 6 bases from J, the junction kept 5 bases outside the gene matches. This CDR3 is built from 13 residues. Here the CDR3 reads CSVSRTGGDGYTF. CDR3 sequence (DNA): TGCAGCGTTTCGCGGACAGGGGGCGATGGCTACACCTTC.

This clone has only one observation. The chain carries TRBV6-6 and TRBJ2-2, with 7 bases fitting TRBD1. The CDR3 totals 16 residues. V lost 5 bases to trimming and J lost 1 base; unmatched junction nucleotides: 7. The V gene's germline CDR1 is MNHNY and CDR2 SVGAGI (reference sequence). The CDR3: CASSAYRGQNTGELFF. Here the CDR3 DNA reads TGTGCCAGCAGTGCATACAGGGGACAGAACACCGGGGAGCTGTTTTTT.

This chain connects TRBV15 to TRBJ2-7; 8 nucleotides agree with TRBD1. The germline V gene has CDR1 LNHNV and CDR2 YYDKDF (reference sequence). The CDR3 spans 15 residues. Trimming removed 3 bases from V and 4 bases from J; junction bases left unmatched: 8. The CDR3: CATSSMDRAGYEQYF. The CDR3 DNA follows: TGTGCCACCAGCAGTATGGACAGGGCTGGGTACGAGCAGTACTTC. The full variable domain, completed using reference TRBV15 and TRBJ2-7, is DAMVIQNPRYQVTQFGKPVTLSCSQTLNHNVMYWYQQKSSQAPKLLFHYYDKDFNNEADTPDNFQSRRPNTSFCFLDIRSPGLGDTAMYLCATSSMDRAGYEQYFGPGTRLTVT.

The chain combines TRBV4-1 with TRBJ1-2; a weak D match, TRBD1 (5 bases). Trimming stripped 0 bases from V and 2 bases from J, with 10 bases between. The CDR3 has 15 amino acids. The germline CDR1 and CDR2 sequences are MGHRA and YSYEKL. The CDR3 here is CASSQDVRVNYGYTF. The CDR3 DNA sequence: TGCGCCAGCAGCCAAGATGTCAGGGTGAACTATGGCTACACCTTC.

V usage is TRBV27 and J usage is TRBJ2-4; 8 nucleotides agree with TRBD2. Germline CDR1 is MNHEY and CDR2 is SMNVEV (reference sequence). Trimming cost V 6 bases and J 7 bases; bases outside gene matches: 8. The CDR3 runs to 14 residues. As DNA, the CDR3 is TGTGCCAGCAGAAGGCGGGAGGAAGGTAACATTCAGTACTTC. As protein: CASRRREEGNIQYF.

In its sample, this clone was seen many times. In nucleotides, the CDR3 is TGTGCCATCAGTGGGGACAGTACGTTGCCTAATGGCTACACCTTC. Translated: CAISGDSTLPNGYTF. The rearrangement joins TRBV10-3 to TRBJ1-2; 7 nucleotides match TRBD1. J was trimmed by 6 bases and V by 4 bases; bases with no gene match: 11. The CDR3 loop spans 15 amino acids. CDR1 is ENHRY, CDR2 SYGVKD, per germline.

V is TRBV23-1 and J is TRBJ1-1; D is perhaps TRBD1 (6 bases). TRBV23-1 is assigned to the ORF class and has an uncertain function. The CDR3 spans 14 residues. Between the trimmed V and J ends, which lost 5 bases and 2 bases, there was a span of 12 bases. The CDR3 protein is CASSGTRGNTEAFF. The CDR3 nucleotides read TGCGCCAGCAGTGGGACCAGGGGCAACACTGAAGCTTTCTTT.

This chain uses TRBV10-3 with TRBJ2-7; no reliable D call. Germline CDR1 is ENHRY and CDR2 is SYGVKD. Trimming cost V 4 bases and J 11 bases, with 6 bases left between them. The CDR3 sequence is 9 residues long. The CDR3 DNA sequence: TGTGCCATCAGTGGACGGGAGTACTTC. It codes for CAISGREYF.

This clone was detected only a few times. The chain couples TRBV6-5 to TRBJ2-3, with 7 bases matching TRBD1. The CDR3 has 15 residues. J gave up 1 base and V 6 bases, and 7 bases lay outside the gene matches. The V gene's germline CDR1 is MNHEY and CDR2 SVGAGI. DNA of the CDR3: TGTGCCAGCAGACCCGGACAGGCGGGCACAGATACGCAGTATTTT. Its protein is CASRPGQAGTDTQYF.

This clone has just one count. This rearrangement joins TRBV27 to TRBJ1-2, with D possibly TRBD1 on 6 matching bases. Trimming cost V 5 bases and J 8 bases, with 18 bases left between them. The germline V gene has CDR1 MNHEY and CDR2 SMNVEV (reference sequence). The CDR3 covers 14 residues. The CDR3 nucleotides are TGTGCCAGCAGTCTCACGGGGGCCGCGAGGGGCTACACCTTC. Translating it yields CASSLTGAARGYTF.

The sample holds one count of this clone. The chain is built from TRBV6-4 and TRBJ2-1, with 9 bases matching TRBD1. CDR1 and CDR2 (germline): MRHNA, SNTAGT. V was clipped by 0 bases and J by 9 bases; unmatched bases: 0. There are 13 residues in the CDR3. DNA for the CDR3: TGTGCCAGCAGTGACTCGGACAGGGGTGAGCAGTTCTTC. This sequence encodes CASSDSDRGEQFF.

The V gene is TRBV30, the J gene TRBJ2-7, with 7 bases that match TRBD1. After removal of 4 bases from V and 4 bases from J, the junction contained 7 bases not matched to a gene. Germline V lookup: CDR1 GTSNPN, CDR2 SVGIG (reference sequence). The CDR3 is 13 residues long. The CDR3 reads CAWTSQGVYEQYF. DNA for the CDR3: TGTGCCTGGACATCGCAGGGGGTTTACGAGCAGTACTTC. The whole variable domain, filled in from reference TRBV30 and TRBJ2-7, reads SQTIHQWPATLVQPVGSPLSLECTVEGTSNPNLYWYRQAAGRGLQLLFYSVGIGQISSEVPQNLSASRPQDRQFILSSKKLLLSDSGFYLCAWTSQGVYEQYFGPGTRLTVT.